This is a list of T cell receptor beta chains from one sample in a study of breast tumors, draining lymph nodes, adjacent tissues. TCRdb analysed the multiplex PCR reads with MiXCR anew, one entry per CDR3 protein. This table has approximately 200,000 distinct CDR3 sequences, approximately 33% appearing once. The sequencing sample was made of axillary lymph node tissue. The receptors stem from a female donor with breast cancer. Some clones in this sample may be carry-over from other donors' samples. CDR3s include the opening cysteine and the closing phenylalanine or tryptophan. D genes are given only for firm matches.

j_gene | d_gene | v_gene | len | CDR3aa
TRBJ2-1 | TRBD2 | TRBV5-6 | 17 | CASRPTSGSSSYNEQFF
TRBJ2-7 | TRBD1 | TRBV20-1 | 13 | CSAPAAGGDEQYF
TRBJ1-5 | . | TRBV18 | 15 | CASSLRIQGDQPQHF
TRBJ1-5 | . | TRBV7-9 | 12 | CASSSEGQPQHF
TRBJ2-1 | . | TRBV11-3 | 16 | CASSPRGRVSYNEQFF
TRBJ2-5 | . | TRBV24-1 | 18 | CATRSGRSYRGLMVTQYF
TRBJ1-2 | . | TRBV13 | 13 | CASSPLGDYGYTF
TRBJ1-3 | . | TRBV20-1 | 14 | CSAAYRQKRNTIYF
TRBJ1-3 | TRBD1 | TRBV2 | 14 | CASSRDRAGNTIYF
TRBJ2-1 | TRBD2 | TRBV20-1 | 14 | CSAKGLAGNNEQFF
TRBJ1-1 | . | TRBV7-6 | 13 | CASSRQENTEAFF
TRBJ2-7 | . | TRBV5-1 | 13 | CASSQGLSYEQYF
TRBJ2-5 | . | TRBV7-2 | 14 | CASSQQRETETQYF
TRBJ2-1 | . | TRBV7-2 | 15 | CASSLVMGGYNEQFF
TRBJ1-3 | . | TRBV4-1 | 18 | CASSQNAGRLYSGNTIYF
TRBJ1-2 | . | TRBV6-1 | 14 | CASSEGLANYGYTF
TRBJ2-3 | TRBD2 | TRBV20-1 | 14 | CSARATSGRGTQYF
TRBJ2-3 | . | TRBV29-1 | 13 | CSVVHTVPDTQYF
TRBJ1-6 | TRBD1 | TRBV7-9 | 15 | CASSGETGGSSPLHF
TRBJ1-6 | . | TRBV2 | 13 | CASSQDGNSPLHF
TRBJ2-6 | TRBD2 | TRBV20-1 | 15 | CSADGGASGANVLTF
TRBJ1-3 | . | TRBV19 | 16 | CASSPGTGSSGNTIYF
TRBJ1-3 | TRBD1 | TRBV9 | 16 | CASSQGGGSDRNTIYF
TRBJ1-4 | . | TRBV5-1 | 15 | CASGLAGFMGEKLFF
TRBJ2-7 | . | TRBV20-1 | 12 | CSASQGKVEQYF
TRBJ2-5 | TRBD1 | TRBV20-1 | 15 | CSARGDRGHQETQYF
TRBJ2-3 | . | TRBV10-3 | 13 | CAIRLPGAVTQYF
TRBJ1-5 | . | TRBV25-1 | 15 | CASSTLDRINQPQHF
TRBJ1-6 | TRBD1 | TRBV11-2 | 17 | CASSRPGTGLHNSPLHF
TRBJ2-3 | TRBD2 | TRBV5-6 | 20 | CASREDRLAGGPGATDTQYF
TRBJ1-1 | . | TRBV7-8 | 15 | CASSDRGGWNTEAFF
TRBJ2-1 | TRBD2 | TRBV4-2 | 16 | CASSQRGGYSYNEQFF
TRBJ2-5 | TRBD1 | TRBV28 | 15 | CASSTTGGHPETQYF
TRBJ2-1 | TRBD2 | TRBV5-1 | 16 | CASSLDYGGAPNEQFF
TRBJ2-2 | . | TRBV3-1 | 16 | CASSQAVSGTTGELFF
TRBJ1-2 | . | TRBV28 | 11 | CASSHTYGYTF
TRBJ2-1 | TRBD1 | TRBV19 | 15 | CASARLGQIYNEQFF
TRBJ2-3 | TRBD1 | TRBV7-2 | 15 | CASSLDRGSTDTQYF
TRBJ1-1 | . | TRBV20-1 | 13 | CSAPRGWGTEAFF
TRBJ1-5 | . | TRBV20-1 | 14 | CSARRGDSNQPQHF
TRBJ1-5 | . | TRBV7-9 | 17 | CASSLYTGKLSNQPQHF
TRBJ2-7 | TRBD1 | TRBV12-3/TRBV12-4 | 14 | CASSLGTGVYEQYF
TRBJ2-5 | . | TRBV7-8 | 12 | CASSFSWETQYF
TRBJ2-3 | . | TRBV3-1 | 11 | CASSQEATQYF
TRBJ1-4 | . | TRBV7-2 | 13 | CASNAGLAGKLFF
TRBJ2-6 | TRBD1 | TRBV9 | 21 | CASSDYLSRGQGASGANVLTF
TRBJ2-5 | . | TRBV2 | 13 | CASSVGERETQYF
TRBJ1-6 | . | TRBV20-1 | 15 | CSARSSNDGNSPLHF
TRBJ1-6 | . | TRBV9 | 14 | CASSEGTEGSPLHF